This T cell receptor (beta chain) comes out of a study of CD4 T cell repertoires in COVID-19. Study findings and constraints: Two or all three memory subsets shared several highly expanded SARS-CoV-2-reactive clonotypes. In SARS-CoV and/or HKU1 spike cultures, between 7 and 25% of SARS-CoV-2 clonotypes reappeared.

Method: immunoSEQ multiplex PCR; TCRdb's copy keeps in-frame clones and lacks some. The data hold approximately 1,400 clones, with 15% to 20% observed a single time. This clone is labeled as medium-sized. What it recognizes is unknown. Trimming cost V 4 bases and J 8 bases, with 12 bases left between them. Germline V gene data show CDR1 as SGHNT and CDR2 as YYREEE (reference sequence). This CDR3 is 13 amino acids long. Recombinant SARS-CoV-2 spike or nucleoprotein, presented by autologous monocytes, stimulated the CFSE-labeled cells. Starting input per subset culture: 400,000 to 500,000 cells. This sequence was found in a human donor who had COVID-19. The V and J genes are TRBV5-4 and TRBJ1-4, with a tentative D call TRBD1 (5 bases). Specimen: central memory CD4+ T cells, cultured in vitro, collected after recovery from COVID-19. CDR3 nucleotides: TGTGCCAGCAGCCGGGGCCCGATAGAAAAACTGTTTTTT. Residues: CASSRGPIEKLFF.